Shown below are 28 T cell receptor beta chains from a single sample sequenced in a study of blood T cell repertoires in COVID-19. Clones were sequenced by immunoSEQ multiplex PCR, and TCRdb holds only the in-frame ones, with some missing. The repertoire consists of roughly 140,000 clones, with roughly 88% occurring once and the leading ten covering 25% to 35%. Input material: peripheral blood. All receptors derive from a human donor in a cohort sampled during active COVID-19.

The V gene is TRBV10-3, the J gene TRBJ1-2; TRBD1 agrees at 10 bases. The V segment lost 3 bases and the J segment 6 bases; nucleotides outside the gene matches: 4. Germline V CDR1 and CDR2: ENHRY, SYGVKD. CDR3 size: 14 residues. The CDR3 nucleotides are TGTGCCATCAGTGAAGGACAGGGGGATGATGGCTACACCTTC. It encodes CAISEGQGDDGYTF.

The rearrangement links TRBV7-2 to TRBJ2-1; D is possibly TRBD1 (6 bases). The germline V gene has CDR1 SGHTA and CDR2 FQGNSA. The ends were cut back, 3 bases at V and 0 bases at J, with 12 bases in the middle. CDR3 length: 16 residues. CDR3 in DNA: TGTGCCAGCAGCTTGGCACAGGGCCTCTCCTACAATGAGCAGTTCTTC. It encodes CASSLAQGLSYNEQFF.

This clone was seen a single time. The chain has TRBV5-6 and TRBJ2-1; TRBD1 might be the D (5 bases). Germline loops: CDR1 SGHDT, CDR2 YYEEEE. Trimming pared 4 bases from V and 4 bases from J, leaving 9 bases between. The CDR3 has 13 residues. CDR3 protein: CASSLDRYNEQFF. CDR3 DNA: TGTGCCAGCAGCCTCGACAGATACAATGAGCAGTTCTTC.

The V and J genes are TRBV18 and TRBJ1-1, with D perhaps matching TRBD1 (5 bases). Germline assignment: CDR1 KGHSH and CDR2 LQKENI. This CDR3 comprises 14 residues. Trimming left V 0 bases short and J 4 bases short, with 9 bases between. The CDR3 region is CASSPPSRATEAFF. The CDR3 nucleotides are TGTGCCAGCTCACCACCGTCCAGGGCCACTGAAGCTTTCTTT.

This clone was seen more than once but under ten times. CDR3 amino acids: CASSLAGGRYNSPLHF. Written as DNA, the CDR3 is TGTGCCAGCAGCTTAGCAGGGGGACGGTATAATTCACCCCTCCACTTT. The chain joins TRBV7-9 to TRBJ1-6; a weak D match, TRBD1 (6 bases). This CDR3 region has 16 residues. The V and J ends lost 0 bases and 4 bases respectively, with 10 bases between them. Germline CDR1 reads SEHNR; CDR2 reads FQNEAQ (reference sequence).

This clone was observed once. This sequence joins TRBV30 and TRBJ2-2; possible D gene TRBD1, 6 bases. The CDR3 has 13 amino acids. With 4 bases removed from V and 7 bases from J, the gap between germline ends came to 13 bases. Germline V lookup: CDR1 GTSNPN, CDR2 SVGIG (reference sequence). CDR3 residues: CAWNTQGIGELFF. The CDR3, as DNA: TGTGCCTGGAATACACAGGGAATCGGGGAGCTGTTTTTT.

A note on this clone: Sequence at one end of the junction differs from germline and may be a read error. The chain couples TRBV12-3 or TRBV12-4 to TRBJ2-7; 8 bases map to TRBD1. The CDR3 is 13 residues long. The CDR3 region has the DNA TGTGCCAGCAGTCTGTCTCAGGGGGCTCCGCTGCACTTC. It yields the protein CASSLSQGAPLHF.

This chain links TRBV6-5 with TRBJ1-1; TRBD1 is a possible D gene (5 bases). Germline V CDR1 and CDR2: MNHEY, SVGAGI. The CDR3 is 14 residues long. V lost 6 bases to trimming and J lost 4 bases, with 15 bases between them. The CDR3 sequence: CASREGRGVTEAFF. The CDR3 nucleotides read TGTGCCAGCAGGGAGGGGCGGGGGGTCACTGAAGCTTTCTTT.

This clone is a singleton in its sample. The junction and the germline gene differ at one end; a read error may be behind it. This chain uses TRBV7-2 with TRBJ1-2; D gene ambiguous. The CDR3 covers 14 residues. The germline gives CDR1 SGHTA, CDR2 FQGNSA. CDR3 DNA: TGTGCCAGCAGCTTGGGGAGGACCCTCTATAGCTACACCTTC. Its translation: CASSLGRTLYSYTF.

The J gene is TRBJ2-7, the V gene TRBV9, with 13 bases fitting TRBD2. V trimming: 4 bases; J trimming: 3 bases; junction bases outside the gene matches: 7. The V gene's germline CDR1 is SGDLS and CDR2 YYNGEE. The CDR3 runs 16 residues. CDR3 bases: TGTGCCAGCAGCCATTCCAGGACTAGCGGGGGCTACGAGCAGTACTTC. This translates into CASSHSRTSGGYEQYF. The full variable domain, in which reference TRBV9 and TRBJ2-7 provide the parts outside the CDR3, is DSGVTQTPKHLITATGQRVTLRCSPRSGDLSVYWYQQSLDQGLQFLIQYYNGEERAKGNILERFSAQQFPDLHSELNLSSLELGDSALYFCASSHSRTSGGYEQYFGPGTRLTVT.

The table lists this clone with a few counts. The chain uses TRBV14 and TRBJ1-6, with D possibly TRBD1 on 6 matching bases. The CDR3 extends over 18 amino acids. V lost 1 base and J lost 9, with 22 bases in between. The V gene's germline CDR1 is SGHDN and CDR2 FVKESK. The CDR3 DNA reads TGTGCCAGCAGCCAAGGCGTGGGCGCCCAGGGGATGGTTTCACCCCTCCACTTT. Its translation: CASSQGVGAQGMVSPLHF.

The chain couples TRBV7-2 to TRBJ2-5; 9 positions agree with TRBD2. This CDR3 is built from 15 residues. The ends lost 0 bases at V and 2 bases at J; junction bases unmatched: 1. CDR1 is SGHTA, CDR2 FQGNSA, per germline. In nucleotides, the CDR3 is TGTGCCAGCAGCTTAGCGGCGGGGGGGCAAGAGACCCAGTACTTC. As protein: CASSLAAGGQETQYF.

For the CDR3, the DNA is TGTGCCAGCAGTTTATCTTGGGAGCTCTATGGCTACACCTTC. It specifies CASSLSWELYGYTF. The chain has TRBV27 and TRBJ1-2; D unclear. The ends were cut back, 0 bases at V and 4 bases at J, with 9 bases in the middle. CDR1 is MNHEY, CDR2 SMNVEV, per germline (reference sequence). This CDR3 spans 14 amino acids.

This clone was counted between two and nine times. V and J are TRBV27 and TRBJ1-1; 10 positions match TRBD1. This CDR3 is built from 14 residues. V dropped 6 bases and J dropped 4; count of bases not matched to a gene: 5. In germline, CDR1 is MNHEY, CDR2 SMNVEV (reference sequence). The CDR3 region is CASRRDRGITEAFF. The CDR3 nucleotides are TGTGCCAGCAGGCGGGACAGGGGAATCACTGAAGCTTTCTTT.

The gene calls are TRBV5-1 and TRBJ2-3; D might be TRBD1 (5 bases). Germline values: CDR1 SGHRS, CDR2 YFSETQ. CDR3 length: 14 residues. The V gene lost 4 bases and the J gene lost 1 base, with 10 bases spanning the gap. CDR3 nucleotides: TGCGCCAGCAGCAGGGGCGGTGGCACAGATACGCAGTATTTT. Its translation: CASSRGGGTDTQYF.

This sequence joins TRBV19 and TRBJ1-5, with 8 positions matching TRBD1. The J segment lost 4 bases and the V segment lost 4 bases, leaving 9 bases of the junction unmatched. The CDR3 length is 16 residues. Germline values: CDR1 LNHDA, CDR2 SQIVND (reference sequence). The CDR3 nucleotides are TGTGCCAGTAGTAGAACAGGGGGAAGTAGTAATCAGCCCCAGCATTTT. Translating it yields CASSRTGGSSNQPQHF.

Only one count was recorded for this clone. V and J are TRBV6-5 and TRBJ1-4; 9 bases map to TRBD1. From germline, CDR1 is MNHEY and CDR2 SVGAGI. The CDR3 is made up of 15 amino acids. The V and J ends lost 5 bases and 8 bases, in that order; junction bases with no gene match: 9. The CDR3 DNA is TGTGCCAGCAGTACCCCGACAGGGGGGTCCGAAAAACTGTTTTTT. This encodes CASSTPTGGSEKLFF.

V gene TRBV10-3 combines with J gene TRBJ1-2; D may be TRBD1 (5 bases). Germline V CDR1 and CDR2: ENHRY, SYGVKD. V was trimmed by 2 bases and J by 6 bases, leaving 10 bases between them. CDR3 length: 13 amino acids. CDR3 sequence: CAISEPGGDGYTF. DNA of the CDR3: TGTGCCATCAGTGAGCCGGGGGGGGATGGCTACACCTTC.

This sequence joins TRBV10-2 and TRBJ1-6; 8 bases agree with TRBD1. Losses at the gene ends were 5 bases for V and 13 bases for J; bases not matched to a gene: 7. The CDR3 is made up of 13 amino acids. Germline-derived CDR1 and CDR2 are WSHSY and SAAADI. In DNA form, the CDR3 reads TGCGCCAGCAGTCCCGGACAGGGCCTTCCCCTCCACTTT. Translation gives CASSPGQGLPLHF.

The chain is built from TRBV7-3 and TRBJ1-1; weak D call: TRBD1 (5 bases). CDR1 is SGHTA and CDR2 is FQGTGA in the germline V gene. V was trimmed by 4 bases and J by 4 bases, leaving 10 bases between them. This CDR3 region has 13 residues. CDR3 sequence reads: CASSSTGVTEAFF. DNA of the CDR3: TGTGCCAGCAGCTCCACGGGGGTCACTGAAGCTTTCTTT.

V gene TRBV7-8 combines with J gene TRBJ2-7; D may be TRBD1 (6 bases). This CDR3 spans 18 amino acids. The V gene's germline CDR1 is SGHVS and CDR2 FQNEAQ. With 1 base removed from V and 0 bases from J, the gap between germline ends came to 19 bases. The CDR3 loop is CASSLVGAEWTSSYEQYF. CDR3 bases: TGTGCCAGCAGCTTAGTGGGGGCAGAATGGACGAGCTCCTACGAGCAGTACTTC.

The chain links TRBV7-2 to TRBJ2-2; a possible D gene is TRBD2 (7 bases). This CDR3 spans 15 amino acids. From germline, CDR1 is SGHTA and CDR2 FQGNSA. The ends were cut back, 5 bases at V and 4 bases at J, with 14 bases in the middle. The DNA of the CDR3 is TGTGCCAGCAGCCTCACAGGGAGGGGCACCGGGGAGCTGTTTTTT. Translation gives CASSLTGRGTGELFF. The variable domain in full, completed from reference TRBV7-2 and TRBJ2-2, reads GAGVSQSPSNKVTEKGKDVELRCDPISGHTALYWYRQSLGQGLEFLIYFQGNSAPDKSGLPSDRFSAERTGGSVSTLTIQRTQQEDSAVYLCASSLTGRGTGELFFGEGSRLTVL.

This chain connects TRBV7-6 to TRBJ2-2; D is unresolved. CDR1 SGHVS and CDR2 FNYEAQ come from the germline V gene. This CDR3 is 16 amino acids long. With 1 base removed from V and 0 bases from J, the gap between germline ends came to 9 bases. Here the CDR3 DNA reads TGTGCCAGCAGCTTAGTTCCCCAGACGAACACCGGGGAGCTGTTTTTT. Encoded protein: CASSLVPQTNTGELFF.

This clone was seen only a few times. The chain employs TRBV2 and TRBJ2-2, with 9 bases matching TRBD2. The CDR3 spans 17 residues. V shed 9 bases, J shed 4 bases, and the junction held 15 bases outside the gene matches. Germline V lookup: CDR1 SNHLY, CDR2 FYNNEI. CDR3 amino acids: CASASAGGRSPTGELFF. The CDR3 DNA follows: TGTGCCAGTGCTTCGGCGGGGGGGAGATCCCCCACCGGGGAGCTGTTTTTT.

The CDR3 region is CASSRGGEKLFF. The CDR3 DNA reads TGTGCCAGCAGTCGGGGGGGTGAAAAACTGTTTTTT. The chain couples TRBV12-3 or TRBV12-4 to TRBJ1-4; D is possibly TRBD1 (5 bases). V was shortened by 5 bases and J by 7 bases, with 8 bases between the two germline ends. This CDR3 region has 12 residues.

The rearrangement links TRBV7-2 to TRBJ1-5; D gene unclear. CDR3 length: 19 amino acids. The V end was cut by 1 base, the J end by 0 bases, with 19 bases between. The germline gives CDR1 SGHTA, CDR2 FQGNSA. CDR3 protein: CASSLGEFTYLDSNQPQHF. The CDR3 DNA is TGTGCCAGCAGCTTAGGAGAATTTACGTACCTTGATAGCAATCAGCCCCAGCATTTT.

As regards this clone: Additional DNA sequences in this sample encode the identical CDR3. The chain couples TRBV2 to TRBJ1-5; 8 nucleotides align to TRBD1. Germline assignment: CDR1 SNHLY and CDR2 FYNNEI. V lost 4 bases, J lost 2 bases, and 1 base stayed unmatched. The CDR3 is made up of 14 amino acids. CDR3 bases: TGTGCCAGCAGTGTGGGACAGGGCAATCAGCCCCAGCATTTT. Its translation is CASSVGQGNQPQHF.

J is TRBJ1-1 and V is TRBV6-6, with TRBD1 matching over 10 bases. J was trimmed by 9 bases and V by 5 bases; bases with no gene match: 9. CDR1 is MNHNY, CDR2 SVGAGI, per germline (reference sequence). The CDR3 extends over 14 amino acids. DNA for the CDR3: TGTGCCAGCAGTGGGCGGGACAGGGGCGAAAAAGCTTTCTTT. Its protein is CASSGRDRGEKAFF.